Listed below are T cell receptor beta chains from one sample, sequenced in a study of T cell responses to AZD1222 COVID-19 vaccine. Here immunoSEQ multiplex PCR was the method, and the copy in TCRdb shows in-frame clones only, minus some. This sample has more than 95,000 clones, with 70% to 90% found just once. The material sequenced was peripheral blood, taken on day 0 of AZD1222 vaccination. The receptors originated from an adult in good health. Both conserved end residues are part of each CDR3.

j_gene	v_gene	CDR3aa
TRBJ2-5	TRBV5-1	CASSLVGGAWETQYF
TRBJ1-5	TRBV28	CASASGSLNQPQHF
TRBJ2-7	TRBV11-2	CASRMTGGSYEQYF
TRBJ2-7	TRBV30	CAWSVRAKVDF
TRBJ1-3	TRBV6-1	CASSGTGQIFSGNTIYF
TRBJ2-2	TRBV19	CASSRGLAGAPDTGELFF
TRBJ2-7	TRBV21-1	CASSKNPHKFYEQYF
TRBJ2-1	TRBV5-1	CASSLGTGSNEQFF
TRBJ2-3	TRBV28	CASSQPLRTDTQYF
TRBJ2-1	TRBV27	CASSGTSGRGNEQFF
TRBJ2-7	TRBV4-3	CASSQDPTGDYEQYF
TRBJ2-5	TRBV25-1	CASSEGTSVVTQYF
TRBJ1-1	TRBV7-2	CASSFDDRNTEAFF
TRBJ1-1	TRBV7-2	CASSSRPGTEAFF